The clone carrying this T cell receptor beta chain was seen just once. Its specificity is not known. The data were obtained in a study of blood T cells in healthy people across ages. Alongside a J-beta primer mix, a sample-barcoded 5' primer served in a second PCR lasting about 6 to 11 cycles. TCRdb reprocessed the 5' RACE reads via MiXCR and lists one record per CDR3 protein. The data show just over 800,000 distinct CDR3 sequences, 62% seen once. Broader study findings: More naive CD4+ cells and higher diversity marked long-lived donors relative to aged donors.

Sequenced sample: blood. The receptor was derived from a man aged 25 to 45 in good health.

The CDR3 region has the DNA TGTGCCAGCAGTCTCCCCGGGACAGGGTGGAATGAGCAGTTCTTC. Protein sequence: CASSLPGTGWNEQFF. The V call is TRBV28, the J call TRBJ2-1; 9 bases align to TRBD1. CDR1 and CDR2 from the germline V gene are MDHEN and SYDVKM. Unmatched junction bases numbered 9, after V lost 5 bases and J lost 7 bases. The CDR3 extends over 15 amino acids.